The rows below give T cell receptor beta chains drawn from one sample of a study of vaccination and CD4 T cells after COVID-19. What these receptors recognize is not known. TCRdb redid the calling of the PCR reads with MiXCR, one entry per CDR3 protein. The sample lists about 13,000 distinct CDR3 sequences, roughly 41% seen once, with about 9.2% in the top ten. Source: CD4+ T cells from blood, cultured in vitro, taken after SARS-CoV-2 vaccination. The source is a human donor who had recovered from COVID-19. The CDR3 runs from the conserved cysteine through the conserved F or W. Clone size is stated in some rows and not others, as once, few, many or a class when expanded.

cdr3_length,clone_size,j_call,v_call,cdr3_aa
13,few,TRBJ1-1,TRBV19,CASRTGTNTEAFF
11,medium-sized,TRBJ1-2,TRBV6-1,CASSDTFGYTF
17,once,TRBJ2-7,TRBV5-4,CASSLASGATSSYEQYF
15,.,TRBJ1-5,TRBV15,CATSRAGTGVEPQHF
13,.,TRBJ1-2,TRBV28,CASSPGTERGYTF
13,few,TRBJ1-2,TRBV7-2,CASSRRANYGYTF
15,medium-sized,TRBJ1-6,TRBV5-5,CASSPSPGLGSPLHF
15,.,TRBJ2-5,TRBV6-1,CASSEVGTGQETQYF
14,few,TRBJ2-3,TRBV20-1,CSADGTGSTDTQYF
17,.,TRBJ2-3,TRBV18,CASSPIPGTSGTDTQYF
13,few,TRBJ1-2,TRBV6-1,CASREQGLSGYTF
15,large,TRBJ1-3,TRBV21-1,CASSKGSFPGNTIYF
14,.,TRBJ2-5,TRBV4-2,CASSHNGVGQTQYF
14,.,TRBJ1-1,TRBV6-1,CASSVWGMNTEAFF
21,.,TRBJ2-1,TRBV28,CASRQTLGQGTGLAGYNEQFF
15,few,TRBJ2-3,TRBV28,CASSPSGPSPDTQYF
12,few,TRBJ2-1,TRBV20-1,CSARGLAPEQFF
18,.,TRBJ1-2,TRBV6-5,CASSYAGTGGPGGYGYTF
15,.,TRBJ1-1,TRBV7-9,CASTPGPGGYTEAFF
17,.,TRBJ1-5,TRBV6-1,CASSGLARTGGGRPQHF
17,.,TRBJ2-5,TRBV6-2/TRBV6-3,CASSLVRAGVYQETQYF
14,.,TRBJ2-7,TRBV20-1,CSAKIAGDLHEQYF
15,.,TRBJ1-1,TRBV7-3,CASSPLPPGGTEAFF
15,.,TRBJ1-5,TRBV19,CASSQNSGSNQPQHF
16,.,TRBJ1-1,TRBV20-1,CSAGKTDRTVNTEAFF
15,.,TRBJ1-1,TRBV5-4,CASSWGQGSNTEAFF
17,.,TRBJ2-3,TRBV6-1,CASSGGQGLSSPDTQYF